This T cell receptor (beta chain) was recovered during a study of CD8 T cells in ankylosing spondylitis. TCRdb redid the calling of the 5' RACE reads with MiXCR, one entry per CDR3 protein. Among about 240,000 distinct CDR3 sequences listed, roughly a tenth were seen once. This clonotype showed up just once. Source material: blood, either unsorted or a sorted T cell fraction (not recorded which). The receptor's source is a male donor with ankylosing spondylitis or in good health (not recorded which).

CDR3 DNA: TGTGCCAGCAGCAATCGGAGCCCCTGGACAGTGGACAAAAACATTCAGTACTTC. As protein: CASSNRSPWTVDKNIQYF. J is TRBJ2-4 and V is TRBV21-1; the D call in the table, TRBD1, was not verified against the DNA. TRBV21-1 is a pseudogene. The CDR3 runs 18 residues.